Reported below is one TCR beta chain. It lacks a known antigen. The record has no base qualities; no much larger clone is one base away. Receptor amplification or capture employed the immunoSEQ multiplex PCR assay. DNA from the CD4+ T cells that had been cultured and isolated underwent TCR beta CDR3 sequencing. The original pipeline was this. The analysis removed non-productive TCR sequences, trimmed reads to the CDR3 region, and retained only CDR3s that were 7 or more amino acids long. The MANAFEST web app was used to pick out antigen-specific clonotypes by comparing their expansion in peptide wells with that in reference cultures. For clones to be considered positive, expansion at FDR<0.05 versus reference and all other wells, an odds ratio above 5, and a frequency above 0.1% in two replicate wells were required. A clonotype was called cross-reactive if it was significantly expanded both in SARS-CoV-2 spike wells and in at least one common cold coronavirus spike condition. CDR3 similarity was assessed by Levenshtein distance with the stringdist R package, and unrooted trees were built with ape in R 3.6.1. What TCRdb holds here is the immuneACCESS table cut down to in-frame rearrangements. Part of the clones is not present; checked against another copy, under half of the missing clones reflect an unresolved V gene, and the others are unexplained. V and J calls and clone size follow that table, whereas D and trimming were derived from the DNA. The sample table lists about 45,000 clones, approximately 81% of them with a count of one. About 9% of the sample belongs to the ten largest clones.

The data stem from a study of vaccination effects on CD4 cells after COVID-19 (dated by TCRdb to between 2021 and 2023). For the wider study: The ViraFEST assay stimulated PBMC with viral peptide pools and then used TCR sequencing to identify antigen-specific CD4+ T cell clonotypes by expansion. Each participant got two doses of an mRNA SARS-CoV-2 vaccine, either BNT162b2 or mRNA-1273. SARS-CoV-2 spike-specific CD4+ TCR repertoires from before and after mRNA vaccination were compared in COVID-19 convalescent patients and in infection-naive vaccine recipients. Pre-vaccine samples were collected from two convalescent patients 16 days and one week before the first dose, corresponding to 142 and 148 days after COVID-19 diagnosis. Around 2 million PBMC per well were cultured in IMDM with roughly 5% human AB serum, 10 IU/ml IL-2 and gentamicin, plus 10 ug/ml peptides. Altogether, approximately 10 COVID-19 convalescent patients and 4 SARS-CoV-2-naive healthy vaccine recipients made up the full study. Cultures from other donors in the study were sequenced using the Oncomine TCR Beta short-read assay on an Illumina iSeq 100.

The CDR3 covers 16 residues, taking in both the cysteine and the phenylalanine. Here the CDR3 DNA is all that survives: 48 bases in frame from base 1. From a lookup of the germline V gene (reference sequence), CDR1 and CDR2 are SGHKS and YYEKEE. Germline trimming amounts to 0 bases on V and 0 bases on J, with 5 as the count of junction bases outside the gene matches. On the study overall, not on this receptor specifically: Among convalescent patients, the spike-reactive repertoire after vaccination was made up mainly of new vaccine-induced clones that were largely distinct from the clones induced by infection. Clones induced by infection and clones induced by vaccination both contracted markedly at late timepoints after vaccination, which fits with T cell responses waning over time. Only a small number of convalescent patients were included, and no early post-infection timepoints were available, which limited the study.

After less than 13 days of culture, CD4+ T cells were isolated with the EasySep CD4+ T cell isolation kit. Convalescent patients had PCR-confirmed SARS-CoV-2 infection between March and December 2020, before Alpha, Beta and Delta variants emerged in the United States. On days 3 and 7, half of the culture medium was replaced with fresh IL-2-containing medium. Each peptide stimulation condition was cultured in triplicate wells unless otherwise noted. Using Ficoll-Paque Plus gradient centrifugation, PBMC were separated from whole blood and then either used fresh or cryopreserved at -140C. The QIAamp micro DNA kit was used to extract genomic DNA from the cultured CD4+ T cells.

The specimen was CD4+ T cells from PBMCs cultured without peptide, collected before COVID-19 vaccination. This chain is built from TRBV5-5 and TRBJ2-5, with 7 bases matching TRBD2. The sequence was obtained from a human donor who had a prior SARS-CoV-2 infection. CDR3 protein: CASSLGLGLYQETQYF. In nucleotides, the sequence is TGTGCCAGCAGCTTGGGGTTGGGACTATACCAAGAGACCCAGTACTTC.